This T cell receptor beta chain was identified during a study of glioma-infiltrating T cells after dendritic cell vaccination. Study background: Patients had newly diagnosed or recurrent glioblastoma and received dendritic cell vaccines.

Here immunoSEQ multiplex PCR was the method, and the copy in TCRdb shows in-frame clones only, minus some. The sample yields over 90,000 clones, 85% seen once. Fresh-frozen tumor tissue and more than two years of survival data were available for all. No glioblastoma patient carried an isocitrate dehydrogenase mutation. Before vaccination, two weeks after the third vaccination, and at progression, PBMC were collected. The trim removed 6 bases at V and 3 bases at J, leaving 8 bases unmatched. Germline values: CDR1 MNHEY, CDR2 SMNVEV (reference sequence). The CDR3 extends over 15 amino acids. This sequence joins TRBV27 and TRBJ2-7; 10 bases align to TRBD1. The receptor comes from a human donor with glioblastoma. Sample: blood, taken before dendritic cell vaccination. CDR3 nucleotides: TGTGCCAGCAGGTACCGGGACAGGGGACACTACGAGCAGTACTTC. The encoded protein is CASRYRDRGHYEQYF.